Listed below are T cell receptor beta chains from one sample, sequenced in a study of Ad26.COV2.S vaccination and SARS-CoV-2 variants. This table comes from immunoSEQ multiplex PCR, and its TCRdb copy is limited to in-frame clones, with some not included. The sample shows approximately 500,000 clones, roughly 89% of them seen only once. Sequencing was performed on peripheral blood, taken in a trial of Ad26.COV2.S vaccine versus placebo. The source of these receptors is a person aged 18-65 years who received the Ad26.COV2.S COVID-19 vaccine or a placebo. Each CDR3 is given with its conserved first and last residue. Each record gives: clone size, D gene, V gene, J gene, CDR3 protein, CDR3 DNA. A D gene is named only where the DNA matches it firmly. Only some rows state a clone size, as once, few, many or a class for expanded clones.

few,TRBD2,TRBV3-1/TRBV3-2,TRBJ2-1,CASSQGASGGYNEQFF,TGTGCCAGCAGCCAAGGGGCTAGCGGGGGCTACAATGAGCAGTTCTTC
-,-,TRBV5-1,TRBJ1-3,CASSLMASSGNTIYF,TGCGCCAGCAGCTTGATGGCCTCCTCTGGAAACACCATATATTTT
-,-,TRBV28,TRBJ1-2,CASSSKQGNYGYTF,TGTGCCAGCAGCAGCAAACAGGGAAACTATGGCTACACCTTC
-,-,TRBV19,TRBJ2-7,CASSIAGRTYEQYF,TGTGCCAGTAGTATAGCGGGCAGAACCTACGAGCAGTACTTC
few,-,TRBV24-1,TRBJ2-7,CATSEFRTETYEQYF,TGTGCCACCAGTGAATTCAGGACAGAGACCTACGAGCAGTACTTC
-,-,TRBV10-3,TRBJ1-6,CAISEQQNSPLHF,TGTGCCATCAGTGAACAGCAAAATTCACCCCTCCACTTT
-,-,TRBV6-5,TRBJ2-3,CASSSDTQYF,TGTGCCAGCAGCTCAGATACGCAGTATTTT
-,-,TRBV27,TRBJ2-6,CASTGQHSGANVLTF,TGTGCCAGCACCGGACAACACTCTGGGGCCAACGTCCTGACTTTC
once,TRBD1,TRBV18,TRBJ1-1,CASSPWFTGETEAFF,TGTGCCAGCTCACCATGGTTCACAGGGGAGACTGAAGCTTTCTTT
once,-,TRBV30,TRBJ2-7,CAWGTQRGEQYF,TGTGCCTGGGGGACCCAGAGGGGCGAGCAGTACTTC
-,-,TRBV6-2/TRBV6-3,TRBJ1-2,CASSDYPDRGVGYTF,TGTGCCAGCAGTGACTACCCGGACAGAGGAGTTGGCTACACCTTC
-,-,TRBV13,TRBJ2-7,CASSMYLTRYEQYF,TGTGCCAGCAGCATGTACTTGACACGATACGAGCAGTACTTC
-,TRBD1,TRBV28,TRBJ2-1,CASTEAAGQGLDEQFF,TGTGCCAGCACCGAGGCCGCGGGACAGGGGTTGGATGAGCAGTTCTTC
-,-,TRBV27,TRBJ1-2,CASSFHRQNGYTF,TGTGCCAGCAGTTTCCACCGACAGAATGGCTACACCTTC
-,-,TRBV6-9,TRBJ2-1,CASSYPDLYNEQFF,TGTGCCAGCAGTTACCCGGATCTCTACAATGAGCAGTTCTTC
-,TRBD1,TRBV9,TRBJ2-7,CASSAGQGMSYEQYF,TGTGCCAGCAGCGCGGGACAGGGGATGTCCTACGAGCAGTACTTC
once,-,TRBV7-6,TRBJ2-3,CASSFLSGEESTDTQYF,TGTGCCAGCAGCTTTCTTTCAGGGGAGGAGAGCACAGATACGCAGTATTTT
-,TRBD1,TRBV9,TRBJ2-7,CASSPRTGGAEQYF,TGTGCCAGCAGCCCCAGGACAGGGGGGGCCGAGCAGTACTTC
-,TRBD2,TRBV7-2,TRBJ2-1,CASSSLSGTQFF,TGTGCCAGCAGCTCACTTAGCGGGACGCAGTTCTTC
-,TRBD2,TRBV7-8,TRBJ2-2,CASSLPHLAGRTGELFF,TGTGCCAGCAGCTTACCTCACCTAGCGGGAAGGACCGGGGAGCTGTTTTTT
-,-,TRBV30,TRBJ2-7,CAWNNDRLSSYEQYF,TGTGCCTGGAACAATGACAGACTCAGCTCCTACGAGCAGTACTTC
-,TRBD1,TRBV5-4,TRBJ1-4,CASSLGQANEKLFF,TGTGCCAGCAGCTTAGGACAGGCAAATGAAAAACTGTTTTTT
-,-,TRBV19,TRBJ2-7,CASSLTYAYEQYF,TGTGCCAGCAGCCTTACATATGCCTACGAGCAGTACTTC
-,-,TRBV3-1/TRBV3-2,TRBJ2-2,CASSRPTGLAGELFF,TGTGCCAGCAGCCGACCAACAGGGCTGGCGGGGGAGCTGTTTTTT
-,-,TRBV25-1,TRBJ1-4,CASSEVVGYNEKLFF,TGTGCCAGCAGTGAAGTGGTGGGGTATAATGAAAAACTGTTTTTT
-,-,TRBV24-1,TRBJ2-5,CATSAPQGNQETQYF,TGTGCCACCAGTGCTCCCCAAGGGAACCAAGAGACCCAGTACTTC
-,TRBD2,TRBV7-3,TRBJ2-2,CASSRHGTINTGELFF,TGTGCCAGCAGTCGTCACGGGACTATCAACACCGGGGAGCTGTTTTTT
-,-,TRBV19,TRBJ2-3,CASSSSGTFTDTQYF,TGTGCCAGTAGTAGCTCCGGGACTTTCACAGATACGCAGTATTTT
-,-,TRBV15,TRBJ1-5,CATSRVPVTNQPQHF,TGTGCCACCAGCAGAGTTCCAGTAACCAATCAGCCCCAGCATTTT
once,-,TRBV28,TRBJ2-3,CASGAGDTQYF,TGTGCCAGCGGGGCAGGCGATACGCAGTATTTT
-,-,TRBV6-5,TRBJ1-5,CASSFTPGVRSQPQHF,TGTGCCAGCAGTTTTACCCCAGGGGTTAGAAGTCAGCCCCAGCATTTT
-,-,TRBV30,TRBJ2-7,CAWSGPGPRYEQYF,TGTGCCTGGAGTGGACCGGGACCCCGCTACGAGCAGTACTTC
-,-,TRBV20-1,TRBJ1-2,CSARRGQGYTF,TGCAGTGCTAGAAGAGGACAGGGCTACACCTTC
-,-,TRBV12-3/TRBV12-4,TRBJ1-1,CASSLTENTEAFF,TGTGCCAGCAGCCTGACAGAGAACACTGAAGCTTTCTTT
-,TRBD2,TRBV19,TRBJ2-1,CASSIGLADYYNEQFF,TGTGCCAGTAGTATTGGGCTAGCGGACTACTACAATGAGCAGTTCTTC
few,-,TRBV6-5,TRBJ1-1,CASTLNTEAFF,TGTGCCAGCACTCTGAACACTGAAGCTTTCTTT
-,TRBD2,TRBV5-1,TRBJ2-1,CASSPFGTSGRNEQFF,TGCGCCAGCAGCCCTTTCGGGACTAGCGGGAGAAATGAGCAGTTCTTC